The 6 T cell receptor beta chains below come from one sample, sequenced in a study of blood T cells in healthy people across ages. A J-beta primer mix and a sample-barcoded 5' primer were used in a second PCR of about 6 to 12 cycles. TCRdb itself ran the 5' RACE reads through MiXCR, one entry per CDR3 protein. The sample lists 980,000 or so distinct CDR3 sequences, about 44% occurring once. Sample: blood. Receptors were obtained from a man between 25 and 39 years old in good health.

V is TRBV12-3 or TRBV12-4 and J is TRBJ1-1; no clear D. This CDR3 region has 13 residues. V was shortened by 2 bases and J by 1 base, with 5 bases between the two germline ends. The CDR3 region is CASSLIGNTEAFF. CDR3 nucleotides: TGTGCCAGCAGTTTAATCGGGAACACTGAAGCTTTCTTT.

This clonotype has a handful of counts. The gene calls are TRBV5-1 and TRBJ2-1; TRBD1 matches 9 bases. This CDR3 is 15 amino acids long. The J segment lost 7 bases and the V segment lost 4 bases, leaving 9 bases of the junction unmatched. Germline-derived CDR1 and CDR2 are SGHRS and YFSETQ. CDR3 bases: TGCGCCAGCAGCATAGGACAGGGGATGAAGAATGAGCAGTTCTTC. Residues: CASSIGQGMKNEQFF.

The chain has TRBV29-1 and TRBJ1-2; 8 positions match TRBD1. The CDR3 has 13 amino acids. Germline V lookup: CDR1 SQVTM, CDR2 ANQGSEA. The junction had 6 bases not matched to a gene; V was cut back by 6 bases and J by 3 bases. CDR3 amino acids: CSVVVGQDYGYTF. In DNA form, the CDR3 reads TGCAGCGTCGTGGTGGGACAGGACTATGGCTACACCTTC.

This clonotype was observed a handful of times. The chain employs TRBV25-1 and TRBJ1-6; D perhaps matches TRBD1 (5 bases). The CDR3 length is 16 residues. Trimming stripped 2 bases from V and 7 bases from J, with 15 bases between. Germline V gives CDR1 MGHDK, CDR2 SYGVNS. CDR3 region: CASSELQGNANSPLHF. The CDR3 DNA reads as TGTGCCAGCAGTGAACTTCAGGGTAACGCGAATTCACCCCTCCACTTT. Full variable domain (rest looked up from reference TRBV25-1 and TRBJ1-6): EADIYQTPRYLVIGTGKKITLECSQTMGHDKMYWYQQDPGMELHLIHYSYGVNSTEKGDLSSESTVSRIRTEHFPLTLESARPSHTSQYLCASSELQGNANSPLHFGNGTRLTVT.

The gene calls are TRBV13 and TRBJ1-1, with D tentatively TRBD1 (5 bases). The germline V gene encodes CDR1 PRHDT and CDR2 FYEKMQ (reference sequence). V lost 5 bases to trimming and J lost 5 bases, with 18 bases between them. The CDR3 contains 15 residues. CDR3 loop: CASSLPSQGATEAFF. CDR3 nucleotides: TGTGCCAGCAGCCTACCGAGTCAGGGAGCGACTGAAGCTTTCTTT.

The chain combines TRBV7-2 with TRBJ2-7; D perhaps matches TRBD1 (6 bases). The CDR3 spans 14 residues. Per germline, CDR1 SGHTA and CDR2 FQGNSA. V was clipped by 6 bases and J by 0 bases, with 12 bases between them. In DNA, the CDR3 is TGTGCCAGCAGTACGGACAGCGGCTCCTACGAGCAGTACTTC. Its protein is CASSTDSGSYEQYF.